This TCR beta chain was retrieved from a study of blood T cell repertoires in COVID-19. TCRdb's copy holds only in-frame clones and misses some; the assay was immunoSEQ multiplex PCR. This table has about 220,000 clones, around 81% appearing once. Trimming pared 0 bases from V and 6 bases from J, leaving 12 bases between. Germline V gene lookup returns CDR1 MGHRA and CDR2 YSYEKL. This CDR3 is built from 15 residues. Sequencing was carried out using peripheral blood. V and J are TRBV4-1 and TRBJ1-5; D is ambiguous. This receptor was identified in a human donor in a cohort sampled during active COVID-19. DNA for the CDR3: TGCGCCAGCAGCCAAGATCTCCGTTTCGGTCAGCCCCAGCATTTT. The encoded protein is CASSQDLRFGQPQHF.